This TCR beta chain was found in a study of blood T cell repertoires in COVID-19. As for the study in general: Sample material is recorded as cDNA or gDNA derived from T cells, B-cell-depleted T cells, or PBMCs.

Germline V gene data show CDR1 as LGHDT and CDR2 as YNNKEL (reference sequence). CDR3 length: 12 residues. V was trimmed by 8 bases and J by 2 bases, leaving 9 bases between them. Generated by immunoSEQ multiplex PCR, the TCRdb table keeps only in-frame clones and is missing some. This sample yields 120,000 or so clones, of which 78% are seen a single time; about 2.3% belongs to the top ten. This TCR came from a man in his 70s with acute or convalescent COVID-19. Material for sequencing was peripheral blood. This rearrangement joins TRBV3-1 (or the pseudogene TRBV3-2) to TRBJ1-1, with a possible D match to TRBD1 (5 bases). CDR3 sequence (DNA): TGTGCCAGCGGCAGGACAAACACTGAAGCTTTCTTT. Translation: CASGRTNTEAFF.